This entry lists 18 T cell receptor beta chains sequenced from one sample in a study of T-cell reconstitution after alpha-beta-depleted transplantation in children (dated by TCRdb to the mid-2010s). The method behind the library was PCR. Instrument on record: Illumina HiSeq 2500. To normalize quantification of the TCRbeta repertoire, the TCR libraries were built with molecular barcoding that relied on unique molecular identifiers. TCRdb itself trimmed the public reads at Q25 with fastp, ran MiXCR and retained productive beta chains. CDR3 protein duplicates are merged, each entry listing the most common genes and DNA. In all, the sample holds 450,000 to 600,000 distinct CDR3 sequences, and around 17% of those were seen once. The ten top clones hold roughly 3.3% of the sample. Sequenced material: PBMCs from the stem cell graft donor, taken from the stem cell graft. The receptors derive from a human donor who donated a stem cell graft to a child with acute lymphoblastic leukemia.

This clonotype was picked up one time. This chain uses TRBV7-6 with TRBJ2-1; 12 bases fit TRBD1. The germline V gene has CDR1 SGHVS and CDR2 FNYEAQ. The CDR3 loop spans 17 amino acids. The V segment lost 1 base and the J segment 2 bases; nucleotides outside the gene matches: 3. CDR3 loop: CASSLGGQGAAYNEQFF. The CDR3 DNA reads as TGTGCCAGCAGCTTAGGGGGACAGGGGGCGGCCTACAATGAGCAGTTCTTC. The full variable domain, with the rest looked up from reference TRBV7-6 and TRBJ2-1, is GAGVSQSPRYKVTKRGQDVALRCDPISGHVSLYWYRQALGQGPEFLTYFNYEAQQDKSGLPNDRFSAERPEGSISTLTIQRTEQRDSAMYRCASSLGGQGAAYNEQFFGPGTRLTVL.

The DNA of the CDR3 is TGCGCCAGCAGCCTCCGACTAGCGGGAGGGGTGAACACCGGGGAGCTGTTTTTT. Protein: CASSLRLAGGVNTGELFF. This sequence joins TRBV5-1 and TRBJ2-2; TRBD2 matches at 14 bases. V shed 4 bases, J shed 1 base, and the junction held 6 bases outside the gene matches. Germline V gene lookup returns CDR1 SGHRS and CDR2 YFSETQ. The CDR3 totals 18 residues.

The CDR3 nucleotides read TGTGCCAGCAGCCAAGTGCGGGATGCACCCTACGAGCAGTACTTC. The encoded protein is CASSQVRDAPYEQYF. The rearrangement links TRBV3-1 to TRBJ2-7, with a weak D call TRBD2 (6 bases). Germline V gives CDR1 LGHDT, CDR2 YNNKEL (reference sequence). The CDR3 covers 15 residues. With 1 base removed from V and 2 bases from J, the gap between germline ends came to 12 bases.

The chain carries TRBV11-1 and TRBJ2-3; 7 nucleotides agree with TRBD2. Per the germline V gene, CDR1 is SGHAT and CDR2 is FQDESV (reference sequence). The CDR3 is 12 amino acids. Trimming took 5 bases from V and 10 from J; bases not matched to a gene: 6. The CDR3 reads CASSPGLEAQYF. The CDR3 DNA reads TGTGCCAGCAGCCCCGGACTAGAGGCGCAGTATTTT. The full variable domain, with the rest looked up from reference TRBV11-1 and TRBJ2-3, is EAEVAQSPRYKITEKSQAVAFWCDPISGHATLYWYRQILGQGPELLVQFQDESVVDDSQLPKDRFSAERLKGVDSTLKIQPAELGDSAMYLCASSPGLEAQYFGPGTRLTVL.

The chain has TRBV12-3 or TRBV12-4 and TRBJ2-7, with TRBD2 matching over 7 bases. The CDR3 is 16 amino acids. V shed 3 bases, J shed 2 bases, and the junction held 10 bases outside the gene matches. Written as DNA, the CDR3 is TGTGCCAGCAGTTTGAGTTTCGGCGGGGGTACCTACGAGCAGTACTTC. It translates to CASSLSFGGGTYEQYF.

The CDR3 DNA is TGTGCCAGCAGCCGGACGCTCGGGGGGTACGAGCAGTACTTC. This codes for CASSRTLGGYEQYF. The V gene is TRBV3-1, the J gene TRBJ2-7; 7 nucleotides agree with TRBD2. Trimming removed 4 bases from V and 4 bases from J; junction bases left unmatched: 7. The CDR3 covers 14 residues. CDR1 and CDR2 from the germline V gene are LGHDT and YNNKEL (reference sequence).

This clonotype was counted between two and nine times. The gene calls are TRBV20-1 and TRBJ1-1; D is undetermined. With 6 bases removed from V and 0 bases from J, the gap between germline ends came to 14 bases. Germline V CDR1 and CDR2: DFQATT, SNEGSKA (reference sequence). The CDR3 has 14 amino acids. In DNA form, the CDR3 reads TGCAGTGCCCCGGCGGCGTCTATGAACACTGAAGCTTTCTTT. Encoded protein: CSAPAASMNTEAFF.

This clonotype was counted a few times. V gene TRBV12-3 or TRBV12-4 combines with J gene TRBJ1-4; D is unclear. This CDR3 spans 15 amino acids. Trimming took off 5 bases at V and 0 bases at J, with 10 bases between the two ends. The chain's CDR3 is CASSTRRSTNEKLFF. In DNA form, the CDR3 reads TGTGCCAGCAGTACCCGACGTTCAACTAATGAAAAACTGTTTTTT.

The J gene is TRBJ2-7, the V gene TRBV12-3 or TRBV12-4, with TRBD2 matching 10 bases. This CDR3 contains 17 residues. Trimming at V came to 2 bases and at J to 9 bases, leaving 16 bases not matched to a gene. CDR3 DNA sequence: TGTGCCAGCAGTTTAATGTCCTGGGTAGCGGGGGGCAGCGGGCAGTACTTC. This sequence encodes CASSLMSWVAGGSGQYF.

This clonotype was recorded many times. The rearrangement uses TRBV5-1 and TRBJ2-2, with no clear D. V lost 4 bases and J 6 bases, leaving 10 bases between the germline ends. CDR3 length: 13 residues. Germline V lookup: CDR1 SGHRS, CDR2 YFSETQ. CDR3 region: CASSLSVSGELFF. The CDR3, as DNA: TGCGCCAGCAGCCTATCCGTTTCCGGGGAGCTGTTTTTT.

This rearrangement joins TRBV27 to TRBJ2-1; 11 bases match TRBD2. Unmatched junction bases numbered 11, after V lost 5 bases and J lost 5 bases. The length of the CDR3 is 17 residues. Germline CDR1 is MNHEY and CDR2 is SMNVEV (reference sequence). Written as DNA, the CDR3 is TGTGCCAGCAGTCTCTACCATCCGGGACTAGCGGACAATGAGCAGTTCTTC. Its translation is CASSLYHPGLADNEQFF.

This clonotype was seen more than once but under ten times. The rearrangement links TRBV29-1 to TRBJ2-7, with TRBD1 as a possible D gene (6 bases). V lost 7 bases, J lost 1 base, and 14 bases lay in between. This CDR3 has 13 residues. Germline loops: CDR1 SQVTM, CDR2 ANQGSEA. This chain's CDR3 is CSAEGVLSYEQYF. The CDR3 region has the DNA TGCAGCGCCGAGGGGGTCCTTTCCTACGAGCAGTACTTC.

This clonotype was observed a few times. This chain joins TRBV27 and TRBJ1-4, with a weak D call TRBD1 (6 bases). V shed 2 bases and J shed 7 bases, with 17 bases lying between them. The germline gives CDR1 MNHEY, CDR2 SMNVEV (reference sequence). The CDR3 length is 16 residues. CDR3 nucleotide sequence: TGTGCCAGCAGTTTAATTCTGGGACATCTTCCTGAAAAACTGTTTTTT. Residues: CASSLILGHLPEKLFF.

This clonotype was counted a few times. The chain combines TRBV15 with TRBJ1-1; D not certain. The ends were cut back, 3 bases at V and 1 base at J, with 12 bases in the middle. The CDR3 is made up of 15 amino acids. Germline CDR1 is LNHNV and CDR2 is YYDKDF (reference sequence). CDR3 nucleotides: TGTGCCACCAGCAGGCCCAATGCACCGAACACTGAAGCTTTCTTT. Amino acids: CATSRPNAPNTEAFF.

CDR3 sequence: CASSHLDSLVGELFF. Here the CDR3 DNA reads TGTGCCAGCTCTCACCTGGACTCTTTGGTCGGGGAGCTGTTTTTT. This chain links TRBV12-3 or TRBV12-4 with TRBJ2-2, with a weak D call TRBD2 (5 bases). The CDR3 runs to 15 residues. Trimming left V 8 bases short and J 7 bases short, with 20 bases between.

CDR3 amino acids: CASSYTGSSPLHF. In DNA, the CDR3 is TGTGCCAGCAGTTACACAGGGTCTTCACCCCTCCACTTT. This rearrangement joins TRBV6-5 to TRBJ1-6, with a tentative D call TRBD1 (6 bases). Trimming took 2 bases from V and 9 from J, leaving 8 bases between them. This CDR3 is 13 amino acids long. Per germline, CDR1 MNHEY and CDR2 SVGAGI.

The chain carries TRBV7-2 and TRBJ1-2; D is perhaps TRBD1 (6 bases). CDR1 is SGHTA, CDR2 FQGNSA, per germline. The CDR3 consists of 13 residues. The ends were cut back, 5 bases at V and 7 bases at J, with 14 bases in the middle. CDR3 in DNA: TGTGCCAGCAGCGATTACTCAGGGGCTGGCTACACCTTC. Translated, it gives CASSDYSGAGYTF.

V is TRBV5-8 and J is TRBJ2-7, with 11 bases lining up with TRBD2. The CDR3 loop spans 14 amino acids. Germline V gene data show CDR1 as SGHTS and CDR2 as YDEGEE. Trimming at V came to 4 bases and at J to 5 bases, leaving 5 bases not matched to a gene. The CDR3 protein is CASSDPGLADEQYF. The CDR3, as DNA: TGTGCCAGCAGCGACCCGGGACTAGCGGACGAGCAGTACTTC. The whole variable domain, filled in from reference TRBV5-8 and TRBJ2-7, reads EAGVTQSPTHLIKTRGQQATLRCSPISGHTSVYWYQQALGLGLQFLLWYDEGEERNRGNFPPRFSGRQFPNYSSELNVNALELEDSALYLCASSDPGLADEQYFGPGTRLTVT.